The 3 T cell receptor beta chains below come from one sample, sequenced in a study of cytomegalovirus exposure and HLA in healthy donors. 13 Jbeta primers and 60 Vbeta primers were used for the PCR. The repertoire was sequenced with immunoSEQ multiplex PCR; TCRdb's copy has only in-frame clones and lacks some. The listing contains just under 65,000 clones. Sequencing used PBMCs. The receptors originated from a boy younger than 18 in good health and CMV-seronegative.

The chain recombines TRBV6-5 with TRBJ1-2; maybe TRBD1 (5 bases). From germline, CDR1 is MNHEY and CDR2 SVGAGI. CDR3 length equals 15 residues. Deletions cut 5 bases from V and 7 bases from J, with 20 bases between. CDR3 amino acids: CASSPHQRGVGGYTF. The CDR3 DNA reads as TGTGCCAGCAGTCCACACCAACGGGGGGTAGGTGGCTACACCTTC.

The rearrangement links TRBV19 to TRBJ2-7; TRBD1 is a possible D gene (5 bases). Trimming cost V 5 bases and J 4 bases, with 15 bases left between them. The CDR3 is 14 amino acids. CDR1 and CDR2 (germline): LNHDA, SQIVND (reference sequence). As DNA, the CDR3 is TGTGCCAGTAGTGGGGCCCACGCCGGATACGAGCAGTACTTC. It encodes CASSGAHAGYEQYF.

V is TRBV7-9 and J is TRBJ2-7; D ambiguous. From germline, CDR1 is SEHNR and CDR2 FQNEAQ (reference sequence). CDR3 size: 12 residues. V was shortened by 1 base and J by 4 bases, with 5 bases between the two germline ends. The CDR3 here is CASSLVDYEQYF. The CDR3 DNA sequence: TGTGCCAGCAGCTTAGTAGATTACGAGCAGTACTTC. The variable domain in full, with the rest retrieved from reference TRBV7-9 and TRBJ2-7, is DTGVSQNPRHKITKRGQNVTFRCDPISEHNRLYWYRQTLGQGPEFLTYFQNEAQLEKSRLLSDRFSAERPKGSFSTLEIQRTEQGDSAMYLCASSLVDYEQYFGPGTRLTVT.